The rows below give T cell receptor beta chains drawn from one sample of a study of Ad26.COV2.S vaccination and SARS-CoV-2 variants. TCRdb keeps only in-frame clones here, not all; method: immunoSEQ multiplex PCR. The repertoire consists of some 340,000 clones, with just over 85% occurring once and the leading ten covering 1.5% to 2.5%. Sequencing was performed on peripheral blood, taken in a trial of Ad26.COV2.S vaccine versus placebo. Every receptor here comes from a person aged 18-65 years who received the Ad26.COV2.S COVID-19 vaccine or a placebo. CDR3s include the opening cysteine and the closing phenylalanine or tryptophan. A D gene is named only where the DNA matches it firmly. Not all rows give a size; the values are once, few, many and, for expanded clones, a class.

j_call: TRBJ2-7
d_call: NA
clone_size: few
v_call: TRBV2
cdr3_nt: TGTGCCAGCAGTGAAAAGCGGGCATCCTACGAGCAGTACTTC
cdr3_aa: CASSEKRASYEQYF

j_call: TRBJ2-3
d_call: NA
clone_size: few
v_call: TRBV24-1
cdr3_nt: TGTGCCACCAAGGGAGGCACAGATACGCAGTATTTT
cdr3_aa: CATKGGTDTQYF

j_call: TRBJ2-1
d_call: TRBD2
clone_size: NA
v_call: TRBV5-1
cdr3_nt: TGCGCCAGCAGCTCCCTGAGCGGGGGGGCCAGGGATGAGCAGTTCTTC
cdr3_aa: CASSSLSGGARDEQFF

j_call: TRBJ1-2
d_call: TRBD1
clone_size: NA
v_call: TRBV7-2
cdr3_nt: TGTGCCAGCAGCTTAGTTCTGGGACAGGATGGCTACACCTTC
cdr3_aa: CASSLVLGQDGYTF

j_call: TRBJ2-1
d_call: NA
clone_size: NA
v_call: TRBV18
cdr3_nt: TGTGCCAGTACGGGGGAGCAGAGCTCCTACAATGAGCAGTTCTTC
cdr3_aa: CASTGEQSSYNEQFF

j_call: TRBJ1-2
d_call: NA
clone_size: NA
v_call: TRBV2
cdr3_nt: TGTGCCAGCCGAGGGGGGGAGGCCGGCTATGGCTACACCTTC
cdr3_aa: CASRGGEAGYGYTF

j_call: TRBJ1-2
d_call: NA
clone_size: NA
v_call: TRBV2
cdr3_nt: TGTGCCAGCAGTGAAGGAAAAAGGGTCGGTGGCTACACCTTC
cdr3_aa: CASSEGKRVGGYTF

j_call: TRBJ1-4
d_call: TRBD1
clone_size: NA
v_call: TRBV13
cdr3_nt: TGTGCCAGCAGCCAGAATACAGGGGGCAATGAAAAACTGTTTTTT
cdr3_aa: CASSQNTGGNEKLFF

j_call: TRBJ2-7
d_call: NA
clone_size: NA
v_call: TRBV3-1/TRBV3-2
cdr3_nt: TGTGCCAGCAGCCGGTCCGGAGACAGGCGTACTGAGCAGTACTTC
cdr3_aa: CASSRSGDRRTEQYF

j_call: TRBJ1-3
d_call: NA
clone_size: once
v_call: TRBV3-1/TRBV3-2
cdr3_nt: TGTGCCAGCAGCCAAGGGCTGCCTCACCTCTCTGGAAACACCATATATTTT
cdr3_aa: CASSQGLPHLSGNTIYF

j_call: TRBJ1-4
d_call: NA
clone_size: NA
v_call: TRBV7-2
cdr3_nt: TGTGCCAGCAGCTTAAGTCCCGACAGTTTTGAAAAACTGTTTTTT
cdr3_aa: CASSLSPDSFEKLFF

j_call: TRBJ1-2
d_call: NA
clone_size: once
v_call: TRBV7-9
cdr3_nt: TGTGCCAGCAGCTTAAACATCTATGGCTACACCTTC
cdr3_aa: CASSLNIYGYTF

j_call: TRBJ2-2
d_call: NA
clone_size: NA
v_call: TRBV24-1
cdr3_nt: TGTGCCACCAGTGGACCGAACACCGGGGAGCTGTTTTTT
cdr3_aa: CATSGPNTGELFF

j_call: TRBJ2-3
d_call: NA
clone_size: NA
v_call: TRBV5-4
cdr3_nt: TGTGCCAGCAGCTCCGGGACTTTTCTAGATACGCAGTATTTT
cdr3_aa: CASSSGTFLDTQYF